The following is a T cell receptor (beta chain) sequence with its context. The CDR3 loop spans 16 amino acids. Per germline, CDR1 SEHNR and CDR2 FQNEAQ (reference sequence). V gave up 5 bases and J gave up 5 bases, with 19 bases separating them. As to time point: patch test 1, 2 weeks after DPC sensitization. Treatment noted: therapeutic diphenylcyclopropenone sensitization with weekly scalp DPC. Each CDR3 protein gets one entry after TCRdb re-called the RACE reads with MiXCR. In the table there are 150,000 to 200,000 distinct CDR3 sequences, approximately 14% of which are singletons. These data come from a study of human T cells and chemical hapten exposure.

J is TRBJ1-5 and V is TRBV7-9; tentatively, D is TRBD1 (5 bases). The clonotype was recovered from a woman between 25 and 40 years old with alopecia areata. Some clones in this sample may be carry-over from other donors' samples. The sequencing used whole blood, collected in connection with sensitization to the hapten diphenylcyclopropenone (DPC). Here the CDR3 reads CASSQGGQGSDQPQHF. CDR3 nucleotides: TGTGCCAGCAGCCAAGGAGGGCAGGGAAGTGATCAGCCCCAGCATTTT.